This T cell receptor (beta chain) was retrieved from a study of T cell repertoires in cytomegalovirus infection. For the study at large: It was recently identified HLA-C-restricted and well-studied HLA-B-restricted CMV epitopes that the study used. CMV infection together with matching HLA type was indicated by public TCR beta signatures.

This clonotype turned up a few times. The antigen remains unidentified. Study-wide results and limits: Dominating the ex vivo response were HLA-C-restricted CMV-specific TCR beta clonotypes.

TCRdb re-derived calls from the reads in MiXCR, one entry per CDR3 protein. Of about 330,000 distinct CDR3 sequences listed, approximately 30% are singletons. Sequences were derived from cultured PBMCs, sampled from culture after CMV antigen stimulation. This TCR derives from a human donor in good health (CMV status not recorded). Some clones in this sample may be carry-over from other donors' samples.

Here the CDR3 reads CASSLGSAANQPQHF. CDR3 bases: TGTGCCAGCAGCTTGGGATCCGCGGCCAATCAGCCCCAGCATTTT. The chain has TRBV5-5 and TRBJ1-5; D is uncertain. Germline V gives CDR1 SGHKS, CDR2 YYEKEE (reference sequence). The CDR3 runs to 15 residues. Deletions cut 0 bases from V and 3 bases from J, with 10 bases between.